This T cell receptor (beta chain) was recorded in a study of cytomegalovirus exposure and HLA in healthy donors. Study as a whole: Early released data comprised around 79 million unique TCRs from HLA-typed donors. Assignment to the Caucasian-associated ancestry cluster applied to around 76% of the roughly 420 genotyped donors.

Regarding this clone: The antigen is not known.

This CDR3 is built from 15 residues. The germline gives CDR1 SGHVS, CDR2 FQNEAQ. V shed 1 base and J shed 11 bases, with 18 bases lying between them. Study-level findings and limits: One later analysis reportedly identified an Asian-associated ancestry cluster that showed fewer N-insertions than the roughly 600-donor mean.

A multiplex PCR was run with 60 Vbeta primers and 13 Jbeta primers. Using immunoSEQ multiplex PCR, the repertoire was profiled, and TCRdb retains in-frame clones only, with some absent. The profile covers about 210,000 clones, with 81% appearing a single time and 3.4% taken by the ten largest. The specimen was PBMCs. The rearrangement links TRBV7-8 to TRBJ2-4; TRBD1 might be the D (6 bases). This clonotype originated in a man aged 40-50 years in good health and CMV-seropositive. CDR3 sequence reads: CASSLGGTRGAVQYF. The CDR3 DNA is TGTGCCAGCAGCTTAGGAGGGACAAGGGGAGCTGTTCAGTACTTC.